One T cell receptor beta chain is described in this entry. TCRdb's table, derived via immunoSEQ multiplex PCR, lists solely in-frame clones and lacks some. This table holds 110,000 to 150,000 clones, 70% to 90% found once. V was clipped by 2 bases and J by 5 bases, with 12 bases between them. This CDR3 has 14 residues. Germline-derived CDR1 and CDR2 are SGHNT and YENEEA. The sample belongs to a study of blood T cell repertoires in COVID-19. Study-wide background: Samples representing acute and convalescent COVID-19 were sourced from the United States, Italy and Spain.

Sequences were obtained from peripheral blood. The chain is built from TRBV11-3 and TRBJ1-1; D gene unclear. This sequence was found in a man aged 45 to 65 with acute or convalescent COVID-19. CDR3 bases: TGTGCCAGCAGCTTAAGCCGGGGTTGGACTGAAGCTTTCTTT. This sequence encodes CASSLSRGWTEAFF.